These 26 T cell receptor beta chains came from one sample sequenced in a study of cytomegalovirus exposure and HLA in healthy donors. The PCR made use of 60 Vbeta and 13 Jbeta primers. TCRdb's table, derived via immunoSEQ multiplex PCR, lists solely in-frame clones and lacks some. The sample shows around 170,000 clones, around 80% of them seen only once. Material for sequencing was PBMCs. Every receptor here comes from a man in his forties or fifties in good health and CMV-seropositive.

This chain joins TRBV6-5 and TRBJ1-6, with TRBD1 matching over 9 bases. The CDR3 runs 15 residues. V dropped 5 bases and J dropped 9; count of bases not matched to a gene: 8. The germline V gene has CDR1 MNHEY and CDR2 SVGAGI. The CDR3 DNA is TGTGCCAGCAGTAATTCCGGGACAGGGAGTTCACCCCTCCACTTT. Amino acids: CASSNSGTGSSPLHF.

The chain links TRBV7-8 to TRBJ2-3; possible D gene TRBD1, 5 bases. Germline values: CDR1 SGHVS, CDR2 FQNEAQ. This CDR3 comprises 15 residues. V lost 5 bases, J lost 3 bases, and 15 bases lay in between. CDR3 in DNA: TGTGCCAGCAGCCCCAGGGTGGTAGGTACAGATACGCAGTATTTT. Translated, it gives CASSPRVVGTDTQYF.

There are a few counts of this clone. J is TRBJ2-5 and V is TRBV7-8, with a possible D match to TRBD1 (5 bases). The CDR3 totals 14 residues. V lost 2 bases, J lost 5 bases, and 12 bases lay in between. Germline V gene sequence: CDR1 SGHVS, CDR2 FQNEAQ. CDR3 nucleotides: TGTGCCAGCAGCTTACAGGGAAACGCGGAGACCCAGTACTTC. Translating it yields CASSLQGNAETQYF.

This clone was counted once. The genes are TRBV2 and TRBJ1-5, with D maybe TRBD1 (5 bases). The V gene's germline CDR1 is SNHLY and CDR2 FYNNEI. V was clipped by 8 bases and J by 9 bases, with 17 bases between them. This CDR3 has 13 residues. The CDR3 loop is CASGTQDIRPQHF. DNA for the CDR3: TGTGCCAGCGGAACACAGGACATCCGGCCCCAGCATTTT.

This chain uses TRBV5-4 with TRBJ1-4; D is possibly TRBD1 (6 bases). Deletions cut 0 bases from V and 5 bases from J, with 17 bases between. Per the germline V gene, CDR1 is SGHNT and CDR2 is YYREEE (reference sequence). CDR3 length equals 17 residues. The CDR3 DNA reads as TGTGCCAGCAGCTTGGAGCCCCCAGGGGCGGTGAATGAAAAACTGTTTTTT. The encoded protein is CASSLEPPGAVNEKLFF.

V gene TRBV28 combines with J gene TRBJ1-6; no clear D gene. V dropped 1 base and J dropped 9 bases, with 4 bases sitting between them. The CDR3 runs 12 residues. Germline CDR1 and CDR2: MDHEN and SYDVKM. The CDR3 region has the DNA TGTGCCAGCAGTTTATACGGTTCACCCCTCCACTTT. Translating it yields CASSLYGSPLHF.

This sequence joins TRBV4-3 and TRBJ2-6; 7 bases agree with TRBD1. Germline V gives CDR1 LGHNA, CDR2 YSLEER. The CDR3 totals 17 residues. V was pared by 4 bases and J by 0 bases, with 6 bases of the junction left unmatched. The CDR3 sequence: CASSREAGGSGANVLTF. CDR3 DNA sequence: TGCGCCAGCAGCCGCGAAGCAGGGGGCTCTGGGGCCAACGTCCTGACTTTC.

The V gene is TRBV25-1, the J gene TRBJ1-5; 7 positions match TRBD1. J gave up 6 bases and V 5 bases, and 7 bases lay outside the gene matches. Per the germline V gene, CDR1 is MGHDK and CDR2 is SYGVNS. CDR3 length equals 14 residues. This chain's CDR3 is CASSTTGAFQPQHF. DNA for the CDR3: TGTGCCAGCAGTACTACAGGGGCGTTTCAGCCCCAGCATTTT.

The chain is built from TRBV30 and TRBJ1-3; 7 bases line up with TRBD1. This CDR3 has 13 amino acids. Per the germline V gene, CDR1 is GTSNPN and CDR2 is SVGIG (reference sequence). The junction had 6 bases not matched to a gene; V was cut back by 4 bases and J by 6 bases. In DNA form, the CDR3 reads TGTGCCTGGATGACAGGGATCGCAAACACCATATATTTT. It translates to CAWMTGIANTIYF.

This chain connects TRBV7-2 to TRBJ2-4; tentative D call: TRBD1 (6 bases). The germline V and J ends were trimmed by 5 bases and 0 bases, with 11 bases remaining between them. The CDR3 contains 15 residues. Per the germline V gene, CDR1 is SGHTA and CDR2 is FQGNSA. The CDR3 nucleotides are TGTGCCAGCAGCCCCTACAGGGTAGCCAAAAACATTCAGTACTTC. Amino acid sequence: CASSPYRVAKNIQYF.

The chain couples TRBV7-9 to TRBJ1-5; D unclear. The germline V gene encodes CDR1 SEHNR and CDR2 FQNEAQ (reference sequence). Trimming removed 5 bases at V and 2 bases at J, with 10 bases between. This CDR3 comprises 14 residues. The CDR3 sequence is CASSPAGGNQPQHF. The CDR3 DNA sequence: TGTGCCAGCAGCCCCGCCGGGGGCAATCAGCCCCAGCATTTT.

This clone was counted between two and nine times. The chain is built from TRBV5-4 and TRBJ2-7; possibly TRBD1 for D (6 bases). CDR3 size: 17 residues. Germline CDR1 SGHNT, CDR2 YYREEE (reference sequence). V lost 0 bases, J lost 4 bases, and 20 bases lay in between. The chain's CDR3 is CASSLAPSTDRGYEQYF. As DNA, the CDR3 is TGTGCCAGCAGCTTGGCCCCGAGTACCGATAGGGGGTACGAGCAGTACTTC.

The chain joins TRBV5-4 to TRBJ1-2; possible D gene TRBD1, 5 bases. Between the trimmed V and J ends, which lost 2 bases and 5 bases, there was a span of 13 bases. This CDR3 spans 14 amino acids. CDR1 is SGHNT and CDR2 is YYREEE in the germline V gene (reference sequence). The CDR3, as DNA: TGTGCCAGCAGCTTATGGGGCAGCCCATATGGCTACACCTTC. Its protein product is CASSLWGSPYGYTF.

This clone showed up just a few times. The chain carries TRBV5-4 and TRBJ2-5; 8 nucleotides agree with TRBD1. CDR3 length equals 13 residues. The germline V gene has CDR1 SGHNT and CDR2 YYREEE (reference sequence). The ends lost 3 bases at V and 2 bases at J; junction bases unmatched: 0. CDR3 amino acids: CASSWDRQETQYF. The CDR3 bases are TGTGCCAGCAGCTGGGACAGGCAAGAGACCCAGTACTTC.

The chain combines TRBV6-6 with TRBJ2-5, with 8 bases that match TRBD2. Losses at the gene ends were 0 bases for V and 6 bases for J; bases not matched to a gene: 6. This CDR3 comprises 15 residues. Germline lookup yields CDR1 MNHNY and CDR2 SVGAGI (reference sequence). The CDR3 is CASSYSGLVDQTQYF. The DNA of the CDR3 is TGTGCCAGCAGTTACTCGGGACTAGTCGACCAGACCCAGTACTTC.

The chain has TRBV5-6 and TRBJ2-3; no clear D gene. From germline, CDR1 is SGHDT and CDR2 YYEEEE. The CDR3 runs to 13 residues. V was pared by 4 bases and J by 4 bases, with 10 bases between. DNA of the CDR3: TGTGCCAGCAGCCCATCGCACTCAGATACGCAGTATTTT. Translated, it gives CASSPSHSDTQYF.

This chain uses TRBV28 with TRBJ2-6; possibly TRBD2 for D (5 bases). V lost 3 bases and J lost 0, with 6 bases in between. The CDR3 totals 15 residues. CDR1 is MDHEN, CDR2 SYDVKM, per germline. The DNA of the CDR3 is TGTGCCAGCAGTTTCCGGGACTCTGGGGCCAACGTCCTGACTTTC. This sequence encodes CASSFRDSGANVLTF.

The rearrangement joins TRBV5-1 to TRBJ1-3; 10 bases align to TRBD1. V dropped 4 bases and J dropped 0; count of bases not matched to a gene: 4. CDR3 size: 16 residues. The germline CDR1 and CDR2 sequences are SGHRS and YFSETQ. The CDR3 sequence: CASSPGQGSSGNTIYF. The CDR3 DNA is TGCGCCAGCAGCCCGGGACAGGGGTCCTCTGGAAACACCATATATTTT.

The J gene is TRBJ1-1, the V gene TRBV6-6; maybe TRBD1 (5 bases). This CDR3 has 14 amino acids. Germline-derived CDR1 and CDR2 are MNHNY and SVGAGI (reference sequence). Trimming stripped 2 bases from V and 4 bases from J, with 11 bases between. The chain's CDR3 is CASSYPTVPTEAFF. CDR3 sequence (DNA): TGTGCCAGCAGTTACCCGACAGTTCCCACTGAAGCTTTCTTT.

This CDR3 is CASSPTLGQYKEKLFF. The CDR3 DNA sequence: TGCGCCAGCAGCCCTACCTTGGGACAGTACAAGGAAAAACTGTTTTTT. The chain uses TRBV5-1 and TRBJ1-4; 7 nucleotides match TRBD1. Germline V lookup: CDR1 SGHRS, CDR2 YFSETQ. V trimming: 4 bases; J trimming: 8 bases; junction bases outside the gene matches: 14. This CDR3 has 16 residues.

Here the CDR3 reads CAWSTLIWGHSGNTIYF. The CDR3 DNA is TGTGCCTGGAGTACCTTAATTTGGGGGCACTCTGGAAACACCATATATTTT. The chain employs TRBV30 and TRBJ1-3, with D tentatively TRBD1 (6 bases). The length of the CDR3 is 17 residues. The V end was cut by 2 bases, the J end by 0 bases, with 17 bases between. Germline V gene sequence: CDR1 GTSNPN, CDR2 SVGIG (reference sequence).

V is TRBV30 and J is TRBJ1-1; TRBD1 might be the D (6 bases). Germline CDR1 and CDR2: GTSNPN and SVGIG (reference sequence). The CDR3 extends over 14 amino acids. V shed 0 bases and J shed 4 bases, with 12 bases lying between them. CDR3 in DNA: TGTGCCTGGAGTGTGGGGGCGGGGGGCACTGAAGCTTTCTTT. Protein sequence: CAWSVGAGGTEAFF.

The J gene is TRBJ2-6, the V gene TRBV10-1, with TRBD1 matching 8 bases. The V gene's germline CDR1 is WNHNN and CDR2 SYGVQD (reference sequence). V lost 4 bases and J lost 1; bases outside the gene matches: 6. This CDR3 is built from 17 residues. The CDR3: CASSGPHRGSGANVLTF. CDR3 bases: TGCGCCAGCAGTGGCCCACACAGGGGGTCTGGGGCCAACGTCCTGACTTTC.

The CDR3 DNA reads TGTGCCAGCTCACCACAGCCATTGGAGGCTTTCTTT. Translating it yields CASSPQPLEAFF. V usage is TRBV18 and J usage is TRBJ1-1; D is unclear. The germline CDR1 and CDR2 sequences are KGHSH and LQKENI. The CDR3 sequence is 12 residues long. V was cut by 1 base and J by 11 bases, with 11 bases left in between.

The chain employs TRBV25-1 and TRBJ1-2, with a weak D call TRBD1 (6 bases). Germline-derived CDR1 and CDR2 are MGHDK and SYGVNS. The CDR3 spans 16 residues. V shed 4 bases and J shed 4 bases, with 19 bases lying between them. CDR3 region: CASSGEGGGRSYGYTF. CDR3 sequence (DNA): TGTGCCAGCAGTGGGGAGGGAGGGGGACGGTCCTATGGCTACACCTTC.

This clone showed up just a few times. This rearrangement joins TRBV5-4 to TRBJ2-2; D remains ambiguous. Between the trimmed V and J ends, which lost 2 bases and 0 bases, there was a span of 8 bases. This CDR3 spans 15 amino acids. The germline V gene has CDR1 SGHNT and CDR2 YYREEE (reference sequence). CDR3: CASSFDNANTGELFF. For the CDR3, the DNA is TGTGCCAGCAGCTTTGACAACGCGAACACCGGGGAGCTGTTTTTT.